These T cell receptor beta chains were read from a single sample in a study of CD8 T cells in ankylosing spondylitis. TCRdb re-called the 5' RACE reads through MiXCR, storing one row per CDR3 protein. The sample yields about 160,000 distinct CDR3 sequences, 15% to 20% seen once. Sequenced material: blood, either unsorted or a sorted T cell fraction (not recorded which). Source of these receptors: a male donor with ankylosing spondylitis or in good health (not recorded which). Each CDR3 is given with its conserved first and last residue. Fields, in order: J gene, clone size, V gene, D gene, CDR3 DNA, CDR3 protein. A D gene is named only where the DNA matches it firmly. Some rows mark clone size as missing; the rest say once, few, many or name a class of expanded clone.

j_gene: TRBJ2-2
abundance: .
v_gene: TRBV24-1
d_gene: .
CDR3nt: TGTGCCACCAGTACCAGCAACACCGGGGAGCTGTTTTTT
CDR3aa: CATSTSNTGELFF

j_gene: TRBJ2-7
abundance: many
v_gene: TRBV28
d_gene: .
CDR3nt: TGTGCCAGCAGACAGGGCTCCTACGAGCAGTACTTC
CDR3aa: CASRQGSYEQYF

j_gene: TRBJ2-1
abundance: few
v_gene: TRBV9
d_gene: .
CDR3nt: TGTGCCAGCAGCGTCGACCCAAGAGGGTCCTACAATGAGCAGTTCTTC
CDR3aa: CASSVDPRGSYNEQFF

j_gene: TRBJ2-7
abundance: .
v_gene: TRBV7-2
d_gene: TRBD2
CDR3nt: TGTGCCAGCGGGCGGGCGGGAGTCTCCTACGAGCAGTACTTC
CDR3aa: CASGRAGVSYEQYF

j_gene: TRBJ2-6
abundance: many
v_gene: TRBV5-1
d_gene: .
CDR3nt: TGCGCCAGCAGCTTGGGGGGTTCCTCTGGGGCCAACGTCCTGACTTTC
CDR3aa: CASSLGGSSGANVLTF

j_gene: TRBJ1-2
abundance: many
v_gene: TRBV5-1
d_gene: .
CDR3nt: TGCGCCAGCAGCTTTGACAGGTCCTATGGCTACACCTTC
CDR3aa: CASSFDRSYGYTF

j_gene: TRBJ1-1
abundance: .
v_gene: TRBV7-3
d_gene: .
CDR3nt: TGTGCCAGCAGCTTAAGGGCAGGGTTGAACACTGAAGCTTTCTTT
CDR3aa: CASSLRAGLNTEAFF

j_gene: TRBJ2-3
abundance: .
v_gene: TRBV29-1
d_gene: .
CDR3nt: TGCAGCGTTGAAGGACATCTTTCCACAGATACGCAGTATTTT
CDR3aa: CSVEGHLSTDTQYF

j_gene: TRBJ2-1
abundance: few
v_gene: TRBV24-1
d_gene: .
CDR3nt: TGTGCCACCAGTTCCCTCAATGAGCAGTTCTTC
CDR3aa: CATSSLNEQFF

j_gene: TRBJ1-5
abundance: few
v_gene: TRBV18
d_gene: .
CDR3nt: TGTGCCAGCTCACCGCAGGACAATCAGCCCCAGCATTTT
CDR3aa: CASSPQDNQPQHF

j_gene: TRBJ2-1
abundance: .
v_gene: TRBV7-3
d_gene: TRBD2
CDR3nt: TGTGCCAGCAGCGCCGGGACTACCCACTCCTACAATGAGCAGTTCTTC
CDR3aa: CASSAGTTHSYNEQFF

j_gene: TRBJ1-1
abundance: many
v_gene: TRBV6-1
d_gene: TRBD1
CDR3nt: TGTGCCACAAAAGTGCCAGGGGGGACTGAAGCTTTCTTT
CDR3aa: CATKVPGGTEAFF

j_gene: TRBJ2-7
abundance: .
v_gene: TRBV6-5
d_gene: TRBD1
CDR3nt: TGTGCCAGCAGTTCGGACAGGGGGCACGAGCAGTACTTC
CDR3aa: CASSSDRGHEQYF

j_gene: TRBJ1-4
abundance: many
v_gene: TRBV5-6
d_gene: .
CDR3nt: TGTGCCAGCAGCTTGGTTTCAACTAATGAAAAACTGTTTTTT
CDR3aa: CASSLVSTNEKLFF

j_gene: TRBJ1-5
abundance: many
v_gene: TRBV7-2
d_gene: .
CDR3nt: TGTGCCAGCAGCTTGTTGCCAGGGGTCATTCAGCCCCAGCATTTT
CDR3aa: CASSLLPGVIQPQHF

j_gene: TRBJ2-1
abundance: many
v_gene: TRBV5-1
d_gene: .
CDR3nt: TGCGCCAGCAGCTTGGGCAGTTTTTACAATGAGCAGTTCTTC
CDR3aa: CASSLGSFYNEQFF

j_gene: TRBJ1-1
abundance: once
v_gene: TRBV29-1
d_gene: .
CDR3nt: TGCAGCGTCAGGGCGATGAACACTGAAGCTTTCTTT
CDR3aa: CSVRAMNTEAFF

j_gene: TRBJ2-5
abundance: few
v_gene: TRBV28
d_gene: .
CDR3nt: TGTGCCAGCAGTTCAGGACATCCCTATCAAGAGACCCAGTACTTC
CDR3aa: CASSSGHPYQETQYF

j_gene: TRBJ2-7
abundance: many
v_gene: TRBV29-1
d_gene: .
CDR3nt: TGCAGCGTCCAAAGAGGAGGGCGCCACGAGCAGTACTTC
CDR3aa: CSVQRGGRHEQYF

j_gene: TRBJ1-4
abundance: .
v_gene: TRBV9
d_gene: .
CDR3nt: TGTGCCAGCAGTCTGACTAATGAAAAACTGTTTTTT
CDR3aa: CASSLTNEKLFF

j_gene: TRBJ1-2
abundance: few
v_gene: TRBV4-1
d_gene: TRBD1
CDR3nt: TGCGCCAGCAGCCCATCCTTGGACAGGGGGCGCGCTAACTATGGCTACACCTTC
CDR3aa: CASSPSLDRGRANYGYTF

j_gene: TRBJ2-1
abundance: few
v_gene: TRBV7-9
d_gene: .
CDR3nt: TGTGCCAGCACCTCCAGGGCCTATAACAATGAGCAGTTCTTC
CDR3aa: CASTSRAYNNEQFF